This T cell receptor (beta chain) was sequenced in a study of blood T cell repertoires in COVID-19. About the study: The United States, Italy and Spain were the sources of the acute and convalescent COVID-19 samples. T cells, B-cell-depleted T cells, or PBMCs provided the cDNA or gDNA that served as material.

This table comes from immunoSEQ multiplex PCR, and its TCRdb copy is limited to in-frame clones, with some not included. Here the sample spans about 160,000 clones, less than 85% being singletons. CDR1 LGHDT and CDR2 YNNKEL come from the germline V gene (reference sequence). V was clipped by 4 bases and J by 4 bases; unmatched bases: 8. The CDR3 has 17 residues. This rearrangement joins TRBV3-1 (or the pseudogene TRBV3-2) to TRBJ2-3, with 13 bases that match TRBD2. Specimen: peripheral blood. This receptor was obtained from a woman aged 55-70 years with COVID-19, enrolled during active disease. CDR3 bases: TGTGCCAGCAGCCGTACTAGCGGGAGGGCCGGGTCAGATACGCAGTATTTT. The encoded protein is CASSRTSGRAGSDTQYF.